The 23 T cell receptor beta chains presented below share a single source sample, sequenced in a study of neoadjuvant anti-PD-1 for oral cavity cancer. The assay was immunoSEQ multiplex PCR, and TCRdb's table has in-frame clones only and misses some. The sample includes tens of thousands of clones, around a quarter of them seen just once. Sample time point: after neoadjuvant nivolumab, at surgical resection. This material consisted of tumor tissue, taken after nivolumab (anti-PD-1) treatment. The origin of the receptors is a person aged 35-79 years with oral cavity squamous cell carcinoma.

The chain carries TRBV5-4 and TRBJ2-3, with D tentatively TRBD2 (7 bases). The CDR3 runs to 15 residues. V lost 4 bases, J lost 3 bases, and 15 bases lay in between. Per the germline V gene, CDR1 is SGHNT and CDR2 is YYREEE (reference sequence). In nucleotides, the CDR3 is TGTGCCAGCAGCCCCCTGGGGGGGCAGACAGATACGCAGTATTTT. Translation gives CASSPLGGQTDTQYF.

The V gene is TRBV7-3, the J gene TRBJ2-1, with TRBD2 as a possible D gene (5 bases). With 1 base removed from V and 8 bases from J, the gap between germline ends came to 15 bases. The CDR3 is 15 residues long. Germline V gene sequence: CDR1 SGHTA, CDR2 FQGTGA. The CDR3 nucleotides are TGTGCCAGCAGCTTAAGCGGCGGTTCCGGGGATGAGCAGTTCTTC. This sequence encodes CASSLSGGSGDEQFF.

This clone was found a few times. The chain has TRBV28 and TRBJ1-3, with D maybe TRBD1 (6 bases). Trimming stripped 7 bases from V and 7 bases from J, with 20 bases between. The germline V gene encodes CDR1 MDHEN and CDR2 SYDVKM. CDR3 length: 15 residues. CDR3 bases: TGTGCCAGCACCCATGAGGACAGTAGAGGTAACACCATATATTTT. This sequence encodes CASTHEDSRGNTIYF.

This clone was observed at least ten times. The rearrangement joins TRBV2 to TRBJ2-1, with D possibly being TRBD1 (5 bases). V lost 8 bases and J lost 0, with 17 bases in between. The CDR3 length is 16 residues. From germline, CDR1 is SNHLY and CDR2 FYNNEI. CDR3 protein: CASAPAGPNSYNEQFF. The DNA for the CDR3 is TGTGCCAGCGCCCCCGCAGGGCCTAACTCCTACAATGAGCAGTTCTTC.

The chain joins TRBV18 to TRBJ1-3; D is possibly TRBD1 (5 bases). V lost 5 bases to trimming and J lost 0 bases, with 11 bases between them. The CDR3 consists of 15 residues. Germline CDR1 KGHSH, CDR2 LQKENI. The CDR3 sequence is CASSTTGGSGNTIYF. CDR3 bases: TGTGCCAGCTCAACGACGGGGGGCTCTGGAAACACCATATATTTT. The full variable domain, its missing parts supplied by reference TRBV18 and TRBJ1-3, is NAGVMQNPRHLVRRRGQEARLRCSPMKGHSHVYWYRQLPEEGLKFMVYLQKENIIDESGMPKERFSAEFPKEGPSILRIQQVVRGDSAAYFCASSTTGGSGNTIYFGEGSWLTVV.

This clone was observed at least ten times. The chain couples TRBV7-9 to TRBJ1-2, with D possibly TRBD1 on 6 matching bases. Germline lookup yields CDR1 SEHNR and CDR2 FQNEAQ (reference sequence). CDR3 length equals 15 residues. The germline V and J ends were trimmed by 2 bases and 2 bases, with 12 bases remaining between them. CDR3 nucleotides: TGTGCCAGCAGCTTATCAGGGGCCCGGAACTATGGCTACACCTTC. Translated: CASSLSGARNYGYTF.

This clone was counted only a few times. CDR3 DNA: TGTGCCAGTAGAACCCGACAGGTGATCAGTGAAAAACTGTTTTTT. This gives the protein CASRTRQVISEKLFF. The genes are TRBV19 and TRBJ1-4, with a tentative D call TRBD1 (6 bases). CDR1 is LNHDA and CDR2 is SQIVND in the germline V gene (reference sequence). Trimming removed 6 bases from V and 7 bases from J, with 18 bases in between. The CDR3 spans 15 residues.

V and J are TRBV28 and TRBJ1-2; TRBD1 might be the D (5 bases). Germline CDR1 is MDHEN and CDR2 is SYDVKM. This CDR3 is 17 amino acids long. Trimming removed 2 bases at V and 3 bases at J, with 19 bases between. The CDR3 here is CASSLGSPEGPYYGYTF. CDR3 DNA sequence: TGTGCCAGCAGTTTAGGGTCCCCAGAGGGGCCTTACTATGGCTACACCTTC.

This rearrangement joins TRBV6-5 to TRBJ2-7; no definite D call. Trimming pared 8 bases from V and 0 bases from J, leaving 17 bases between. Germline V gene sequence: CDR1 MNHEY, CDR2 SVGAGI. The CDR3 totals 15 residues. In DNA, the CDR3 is TGTGCCAGCCGTAGGGCAACTGGTAGCTCCTACGAGCAGTACTTC. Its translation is CASRRATGSSYEQYF.

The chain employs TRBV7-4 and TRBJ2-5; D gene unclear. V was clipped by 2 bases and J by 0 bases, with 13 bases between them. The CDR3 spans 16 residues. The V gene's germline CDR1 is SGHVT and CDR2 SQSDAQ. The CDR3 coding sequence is TGTGCCAGCAGCTTATCCCGTTGTCAGGACCAAGAGACCCAGTACTTC. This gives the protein CASSLSRCQDQETQYF.

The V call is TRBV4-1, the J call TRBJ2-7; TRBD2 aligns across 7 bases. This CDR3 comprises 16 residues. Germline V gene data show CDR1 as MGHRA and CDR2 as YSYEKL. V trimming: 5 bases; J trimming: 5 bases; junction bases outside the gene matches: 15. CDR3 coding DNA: TGCGCCAGCAGCTCAGGGAGGGTTAGCCAGGATCACGAGCAGTACTTC. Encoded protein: CASSSGRVSQDHEQYF.

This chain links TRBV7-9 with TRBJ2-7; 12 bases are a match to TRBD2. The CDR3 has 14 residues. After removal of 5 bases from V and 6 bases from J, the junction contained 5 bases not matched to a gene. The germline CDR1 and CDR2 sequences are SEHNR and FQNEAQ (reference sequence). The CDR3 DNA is TGTGCCAGCAGCCCTAGCGGGGGGGCTTCCGAGCAGTACTTC. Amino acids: CASSPSGGASEQYF.

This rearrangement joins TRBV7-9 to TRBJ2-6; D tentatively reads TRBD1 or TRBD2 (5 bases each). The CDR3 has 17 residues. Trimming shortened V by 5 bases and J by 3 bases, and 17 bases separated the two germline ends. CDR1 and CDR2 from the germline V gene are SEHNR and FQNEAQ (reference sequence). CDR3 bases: TGTGCCAGCAGCCGCGAGGGACCGGGCATTGGGGCCAACGTCCTGACTTTC. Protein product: CASSREGPGIGANVLTF.

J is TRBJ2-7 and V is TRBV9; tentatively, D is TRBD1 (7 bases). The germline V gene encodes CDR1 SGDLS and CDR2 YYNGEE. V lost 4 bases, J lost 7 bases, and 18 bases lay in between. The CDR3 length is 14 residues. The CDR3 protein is CASSPRDRAGEQYF. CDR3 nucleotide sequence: TGTGCCAGCAGCCCCAGAGACAGGGCGGGGGAGCAGTACTTC.

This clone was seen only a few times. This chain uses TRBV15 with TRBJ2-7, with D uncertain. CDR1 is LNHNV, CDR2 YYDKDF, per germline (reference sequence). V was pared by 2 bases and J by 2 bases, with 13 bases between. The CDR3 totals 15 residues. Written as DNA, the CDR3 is TGTGCCACCAGCAGAACGCATCTCCCTCCCTACGAGCAGTACTTC. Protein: CATSRTHLPPYEQYF.

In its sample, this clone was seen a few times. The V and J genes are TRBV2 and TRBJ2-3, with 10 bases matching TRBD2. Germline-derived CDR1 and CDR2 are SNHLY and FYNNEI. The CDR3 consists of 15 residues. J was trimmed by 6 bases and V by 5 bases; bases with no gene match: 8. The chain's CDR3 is CASSISGRTWDTQYF. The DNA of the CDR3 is TGTGCCAGCAGTATTAGCGGGAGGACCTGGGATACGCAGTATTTT.

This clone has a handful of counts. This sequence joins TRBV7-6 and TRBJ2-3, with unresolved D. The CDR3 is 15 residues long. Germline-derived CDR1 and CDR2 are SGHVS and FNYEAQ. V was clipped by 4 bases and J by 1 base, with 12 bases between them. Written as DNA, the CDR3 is TGTGCCAGCAGCTCCGGCAGTAAGGGCACAGATACGCAGTATTTT. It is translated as CASSSGSKGTDTQYF.

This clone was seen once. For the CDR3, the DNA is TGCGCCAGCAGCTTGGTAAGACAATCGAACACTGAAGCTTTCTTT. Translated: CASSLVRQSNTEAFF. The chain combines TRBV5-1 with TRBJ1-1; D gene unclear. Germline CDR1 reads SGHRS; CDR2 reads YFSETQ. The CDR3 spans 15 residues. Between the trimmed V and J ends, which lost 0 bases and 1 base, there was a span of 10 bases.

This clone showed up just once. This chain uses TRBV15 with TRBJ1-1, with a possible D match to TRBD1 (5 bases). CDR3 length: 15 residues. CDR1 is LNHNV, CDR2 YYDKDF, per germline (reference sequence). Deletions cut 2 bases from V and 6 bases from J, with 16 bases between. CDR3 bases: TGTGCCACCAGCAGACCCGAGGTAGTCAGGGCTGAAGCTTTCTTT. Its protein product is CATSRPEVVRAEAFF.

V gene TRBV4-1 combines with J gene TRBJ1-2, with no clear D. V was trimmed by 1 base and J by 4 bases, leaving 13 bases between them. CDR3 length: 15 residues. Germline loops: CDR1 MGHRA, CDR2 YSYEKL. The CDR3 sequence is CASSQVSGILYGYTF. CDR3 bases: TGCGCCAGCAGCCAAGTCTCCGGGATTCTCTATGGCTACACCTTC.

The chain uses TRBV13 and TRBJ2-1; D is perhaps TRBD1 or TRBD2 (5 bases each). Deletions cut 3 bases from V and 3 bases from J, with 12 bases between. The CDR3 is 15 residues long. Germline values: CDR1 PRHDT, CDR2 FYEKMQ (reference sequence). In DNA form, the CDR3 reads TGTGCCAGCAGCTTCCGGGACCTCCTCTACAATGAGCAGTTCTTC. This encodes CASSFRDLLYNEQFF.

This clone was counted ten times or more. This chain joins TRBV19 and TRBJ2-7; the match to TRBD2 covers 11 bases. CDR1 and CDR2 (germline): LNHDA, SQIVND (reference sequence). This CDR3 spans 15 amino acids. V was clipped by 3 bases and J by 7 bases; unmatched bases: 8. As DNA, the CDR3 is TGTGCCAGTAGTATCTTGCCGGGACTAGCGGTAGAGCAGTACTTC. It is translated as CASSILPGLAVEQYF.

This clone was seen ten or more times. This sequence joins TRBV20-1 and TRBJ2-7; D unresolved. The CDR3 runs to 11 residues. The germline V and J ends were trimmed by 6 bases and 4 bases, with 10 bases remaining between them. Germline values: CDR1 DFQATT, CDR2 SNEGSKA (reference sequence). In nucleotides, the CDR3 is TGCAGTGCCTCCCTTACGTACGAGCAGTACTTC. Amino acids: CSASLTYEQYF.